This entry describes one T cell receptor (beta chain). Its matching antigen is unknown. This entry is derived from a study of T cell responses to AZD1222 COVID-19 vaccine. Study results and caveats: None of the repertoires were sampled until the peak T cell response had passed. Nearly half of unique spike-specific TCRs reportedly avoided B.1.351 and B.1.1.7 mutated regions. It should be noted that donors were predominantly white British and more often female, and clonal diversity was possibly underestimated.

Data came from immunoSEQ multiplex PCR; TCRdb stores just in-frame clones and leaves some out. The table has 75,000 to 100,000 clones, roughly 88% seen once. This CDR3 has 19 amino acids. In germline, CDR1 is LNHDA, CDR2 SQIVND (reference sequence). V shed 5 bases and J shed 0 bases, with 23 bases lying between them. The sample here was peripheral blood, taken on day 0 of AZD1222 vaccination. The chain joins TRBV19 to TRBJ1-3, with D possibly TRBD1 on 5 matching bases. The clonotype comes from an adult in good health. In DNA form, the CDR3 reads TGTGCCAGTAGTCGAGTGGGAATGGAGGGGACCAGCTCTGGAAACACCATATATTTT. Translated: CASSRVGMEGTSSGNTIYF.